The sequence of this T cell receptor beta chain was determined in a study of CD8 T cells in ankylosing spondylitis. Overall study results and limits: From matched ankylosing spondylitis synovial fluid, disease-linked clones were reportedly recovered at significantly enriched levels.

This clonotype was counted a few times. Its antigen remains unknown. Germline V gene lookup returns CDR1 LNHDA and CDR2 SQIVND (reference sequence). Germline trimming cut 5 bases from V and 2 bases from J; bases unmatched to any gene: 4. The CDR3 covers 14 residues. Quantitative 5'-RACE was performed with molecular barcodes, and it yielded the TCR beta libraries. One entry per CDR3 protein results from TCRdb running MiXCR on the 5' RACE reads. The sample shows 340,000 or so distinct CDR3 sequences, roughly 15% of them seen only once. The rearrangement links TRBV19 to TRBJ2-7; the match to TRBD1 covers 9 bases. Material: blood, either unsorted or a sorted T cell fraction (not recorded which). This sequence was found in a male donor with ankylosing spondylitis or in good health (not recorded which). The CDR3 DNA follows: TGTGCCAGTAGTCTACAGGGGGCAGCCTACGAGCAGTACTTC. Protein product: CASSLQGAAYEQYF.